One and the same sample provided the 27 T cell receptor beta chains below, sequenced in a study of cytomegalovirus exposure and HLA in healthy donors (dated by TCRdb to 2016 to 2017). The method behind the library was the immunoSEQ multiplex PCR assay. For the multiplex PCR, a mixture combining 60 forward primers for TCR Vbeta segments and 13 reverse primers for TCR Jbeta segments was used. Here the immuneACCESS table is served through TCRdb, limited to in-frame sequences with V and J called. Missing clones are a known gap in these copies; in checked studies unresolved V genes cover under half, and the rest lacks a known reason. This sample is represented by about 150,000 clones; around 85% of them were singletons. The ten largest clones represent roughly 1.4% of the sample. Specimen: PBMCs. The receptors were sampled from a man aged 50-59 years in good health and CMV-seropositive.

The chain has TRBV19 and TRBJ2-7, with TRBD1 matching 7 bases. The trim removed 8 bases at V and 0 bases at J, leaving 7 bases unmatched. CDR1 and CDR2 from the germline V gene are LNHDA and SQIVND (reference sequence). The CDR3 has 14 amino acids. The CDR3 is CASASTGSSYEQYF. In DNA, the CDR3 is TGTGCCAGTGCCTCGACAGGGAGCTCCTACGAGCAGTACTTC.

The J gene is TRBJ2-7, the V gene TRBV5-1, with a tentative D call TRBD1 (6 bases). The V and J ends lost 4 bases and 2 bases respectively, with 10 bases between them. CDR1 SGHRS and CDR2 YFSETQ come from the germline V gene. This CDR3 contains 13 residues. CDR3 protein: CASSARTAYEQYF. The CDR3 nucleotides read TGCGCCAGCAGCGCCCGGACAGCCTACGAGCAGTACTTC.

The V and J genes are TRBV28 and TRBJ1-2; 9 bases agree with TRBD1. In germline, CDR1 is MDHEN, CDR2 SYDVKM. The CDR3 sequence is 13 residues long. V shed 6 bases, J shed 4 bases, and the junction held 3 bases outside the gene matches. In nucleotides, the CDR3 is TGTGCCAGCAGAGGACAGGGGCTCTATGGCTACACCTTC. As protein: CASRGQGLYGYTF.

The rearrangement links TRBV19 to TRBJ1-1; 7 nucleotides line up with TRBD1. Germline assignment: CDR1 LNHDA and CDR2 SQIVND (reference sequence). The length of the CDR3 is 16 residues. The V gene end was trimmed by 6 bases and the J gene end by 0 bases; junction bases not matched to a gene: 10. DNA of the CDR3: TGTGCCAGTAGAGCTCGCGGACAGGCCCTGAACACTGAAGCTTTCTTT. It encodes CASRARGQALNTEAFF.

This clone was detected only a few times. The chain is built from TRBV25-1 and TRBJ1-5; 8 nucleotides match TRBD1. The CDR3 totals 15 residues. CDR1 and CDR2 from the germline V gene are MGHDK and SYGVNS. After removal of 5 bases from V and 5 bases from J, the junction contained 8 bases not matched to a gene. CDR3: CASSPQGQGHQPQHF. The DNA for the CDR3 is TGTGCCAGCAGTCCTCAAGGACAGGGACATCAGCCCCAGCATTTT.

The J gene is TRBJ1-2, the V gene TRBV30; D gene unclear. The V and J ends lost 2 bases and 4 bases respectively, with 5 bases between them. The CDR3 loop spans 11 amino acids. CDR1 and CDR2 from the germline V gene are GTSNPN and SVGIG (reference sequence). As DNA, the CDR3 is TGTGCCTGGAGTAGTAGCTATGGCTACACCTTC. Translation gives CAWSSSYGYTF.

V usage is TRBV19 and J usage is TRBJ2-5; tentative D call: TRBD2 (5 bases). This CDR3 has 15 residues. V shed 3 bases and J shed 5 bases, with 16 bases lying between them. Looked up from germline, CDR1 is LNHDA and CDR2 is SQIVND (reference sequence). The CDR3 protein is CASSIASGLWETQYF. The CDR3 nucleotides are TGTGCCAGTAGTATTGCCTCCGGACTTTGGGAGACCCAGTACTTC. Full variable domain (rest looked up from reference TRBV19 and TRBJ2-5): DGGITQSPKYLFRKEGQNVTLSCEQNLNHDAMYWYRQDPGQGLRLIYYSQIVNDFQKGDIAEGYSVSREKKESFPLTVTSAQKNPTAFYLCASSIASGLWETQYFGPGTRLLVL.

The CDR3 is CASSPGAGELFF. The CDR3 coding sequence is TGCGCCAGCAGCCCGGGGGCCGGGGAGCTGTTTTTT. The V call is TRBV4-1, the J call TRBJ2-2; D is possibly TRBD2 (6 bases). V was pared by 4 bases and J by 6 bases, with 6 bases between. The CDR3 has 12 residues. The germline V gene encodes CDR1 MGHRA and CDR2 YSYEKL.

This clone came up a few times. This chain uses TRBV18 with TRBJ2-1; 12 nucleotides line up with TRBD2. CDR1 and CDR2 (germline): KGHSH, LQKENI. The CDR3 sequence is 16 residues long. Trimming took 6 bases from V and 4 from J; bases not matched to a gene: 7. The CDR3, as DNA: TGTGCCAGCTCCATACCGACTAGCGGGAGATACAATGAGCAGTTCTTC. Protein sequence: CASSIPTSGRYNEQFF.

The chain carries TRBV9 and TRBJ2-7; 15 positions agree with TRBD2. J was trimmed by 2 bases and V by 4 bases; bases with no gene match: 10. Germline loops: CDR1 SGDLS, CDR2 YYNGEE. This CDR3 spans 18 amino acids. The CDR3, as DNA: TGTGCCAGCAGCATCAGAGGACTAGCGGGAGGGAAACCCTACGAGCAGTACTTC. This encodes CASSIRGLAGGKPYEQYF. Based on the CDR3 plus reference TRBV9 and TRBJ2-7, the full variable domain is DSGVTQTPKHLITATGQRVTLRCSPRSGDLSVYWYQQSLDQGLQFLIQYYNGEERAKGNILERFSAQQFPDLHSELNLSSLELGDSALYFCASSIRGLAGGKPYEQYFGPGTRLTVT.

This sequence joins TRBV15 and TRBJ2-2, with TRBD1 matching over 7 bases. V lost 3 bases to trimming and J lost 5 bases; unmatched junction nucleotides: 15. This CDR3 has 18 residues. Per the germline V gene, CDR1 is LNHNV and CDR2 is YYDKDF (reference sequence). CDR3 nucleotide sequence: TGTGCCACCAGCAGTCCCGGGACAGCTCCTAAATTTACCGGGGAGCTGTTTTTT. Translation: CATSSPGTAPKFTGELFF. Combining the CDR3 with reference TRBV15 and TRBJ2-2 gives the whole variable domain DAMVIQNPRYQVTQFGKPVTLSCSQTLNHNVMYWYQQKSSQAPKLLFHYYDKDFNNEADTPDNFQSRRPNTSFCFLDIRSPGLGDTAMYLCATSSPGTAPKFTGELFFGEGSRLTVL.

The sample holds a few counts of this clone. The chain is built from TRBV9 and TRBJ2-2; possible D gene TRBD1, 6 bases. The CDR3 length is 15 residues. CDR1 is SGDLS, CDR2 YYNGEE, per germline. Deletions cut 0 bases from V and 0 bases from J, with 6 bases between. Written as DNA, the CDR3 is TGTGCCAGCAGCGTAGGACAGGCGAACACCGGGGAGCTGTTTTTT. This sequence encodes CASSVGQANTGELFF.

This clone was observed once. The V and J genes are TRBV6-1 and TRBJ1-5; D not certain. The germline V gene encodes CDR1 MNHNS and CDR2 SASEGT. V lost 2 bases to trimming and J lost 6 bases, with 20 bases between them. This CDR3 comprises 17 residues. This CDR3 reads CASSERGMDRFGQPQHF. CDR3 coding DNA: TGTGCCAGCAGTGAACGAGGGATGGATCGTTTCGGTCAGCCCCAGCATTTT.

The count of this clone is one. CDR3 amino acids: CAWSSPGRTDTQYF. CDR3 coding DNA: TGTGCCTGGAGTTCACCGGGGAGGACAGATACGCAGTATTTT. J is TRBJ2-3 and V is TRBV30; D possibly corresponds to TRBD2 (6 bases). The V gene's germline CDR1 is GTSNPN and CDR2 SVGIG (reference sequence). The ends were cut back, 2 bases at V and 3 bases at J, with 12 bases in the middle. CDR3 length: 14 amino acids.

CDR3 protein: CASSGGSGSPSTDTQYF. The CDR3 nucleotides are TGTGCCAGTAGCGGGGGGAGCGGGAGCCCTAGCACAGATACGCAGTATTTT. V gene TRBV19 combines with J gene TRBJ2-3; 8 bases match TRBD2. The V segment lost 6 bases and the J segment 0 bases; nucleotides outside the gene matches: 11. This CDR3 is built from 17 residues. Germline V gene lookup returns CDR1 LNHDA and CDR2 SQIVND (reference sequence).

CDR3 in amino acids: CASTLDRGYTEAFF. In DNA form, the CDR3 reads TGTGCCAGCACGTTAGACAGGGGGTACACTGAAGCTTTCTTT. The V gene is TRBV6-6, the J gene TRBJ1-1; 9 positions match TRBD1. The V segment lost 7 bases and the J segment 3 bases; nucleotides outside the gene matches: 6. The germline CDR1 and CDR2 sequences are MNHNY and SVGAGI (reference sequence). The CDR3 contains 14 residues.

The rearrangement uses TRBV14 and TRBJ1-1; D not certain. The CDR3 loop spans 14 amino acids. The V end was cut by 5 bases, the J end by 1 base, with 11 bases between. Germline CDR1 SGHDN, CDR2 FVKESK. CDR3 nucleotide sequence: TGTGCCAGCAGCTACCTAACCGCGAACACTGAAGCTTTCTTT. Protein sequence: CASSYLTANTEAFF.

This chain links TRBV27 with TRBJ2-7, with TRBD1 identical over 7 bases. The ends lost 6 bases at V and 4 bases at J; junction bases unmatched: 6. The CDR3 totals 13 residues. Germline V gives CDR1 MNHEY, CDR2 SMNVEV (reference sequence). For the CDR3, the DNA is TGTGCCAGCAGACGGGACAGCCAATACGAGCAGTACTTC. This gives the protein CASRRDSQYEQYF.

The table lists this clone with a few counts. The chain recombines TRBV7-6 with TRBJ1-1; D uncertain. CDR3 length: 13 residues. Germline values: CDR1 SGHVS, CDR2 FNYEAQ. The V gene lost 0 bases and the J gene lost 5 bases, with 7 bases spanning the gap. This CDR3 reads CASSLARLTEAFF. CDR3 nucleotides: TGTGCCAGCAGCTTAGCGCGGCTAACTGAAGCTTTCTTT.

The J gene is TRBJ2-3, the V gene TRBV5-6, with 9 bases matching TRBD2. Germline trimming cut 2 bases from V and 6 bases from J; bases unmatched to any gene: 10. Germline assignment: CDR1 SGHDT and CDR2 YYEEEE. The CDR3 spans 16 residues. The DNA of the CDR3 is TGTGCCAGCAGCTTTTTAGCGGGAGTCCCCCGCGATACGCAGTATTTT. It is translated as CASSFLAGVPRDTQYF.

The chain uses TRBV21-1 and TRBJ2-2; TRBD1 is the table's D call, not checked against the DNA. TRBV21-1 is marked as a pseudogene. The CDR3 runs 16 residues. Written as DNA, the CDR3 is TGTGCCAGCAGCCCAGAGGACAGCGTGAACACCGGGGAGCTGTTTTTT. Translated: CASSPEDSVNTGELFF.

The rearrangement links TRBV29-1 to TRBJ1-4, with 9 bases identical to TRBD1. The CDR3 is 14 amino acids. CDR1 SQVTM and CDR2 ANQGSEA come from the germline V gene. V gave up 4 bases and J gave up 8 bases; unmatched junction bases: 8. CDR3 loop: CSVGTQGAQEKLFF. CDR3 DNA: TGCAGCGTTGGGACACAGGGGGCCCAGGAAAAACTGTTTTTT.

The chain combines TRBV6-1 with TRBJ1-1; 7 bases match TRBD1. Trimming removed 7 bases from V and 9 bases from J; junction bases left unmatched: 8. Per the germline V gene, CDR1 is MNHNS and CDR2 is SASEGT. The CDR3 is 12 amino acids. The CDR3 is CASTEPGQKAFF. In DNA form, the CDR3 reads TGTGCCAGCACCGAACCGGGACAGAAAGCTTTCTTT.

This rearrangement joins TRBV11-2 to TRBJ1-5; 7 nucleotides agree with TRBD1. Germline V lookup: CDR1 SGHAT, CDR2 FQNNGV. The CDR3 length is 15 residues. V was pared by 5 bases and J by 5 bases, with 9 bases of the junction left unmatched. The CDR3 here is CASSASGTAHQPQHF. The CDR3 DNA is TGTGCCAGCAGCGCATCCGGGACAGCCCATCAGCCCCAGCATTTT.

This chain joins TRBV5-1 and TRBJ2-1; TRBD2 might be the D (7 bases). V lost 4 bases to trimming and J lost 7 bases, with 21 bases between them. Germline V gene sequence: CDR1 SGHRS, CDR2 YFSETQ. The CDR3 is 16 amino acids. CDR3 in amino acids: CASSLSRGGGLNEQFF. The CDR3, as DNA: TGCGCCAGCAGCCTGTCCAGAGGGGGGGGCCTGAATGAGCAGTTCTTC.

V and J are TRBV2 and TRBJ2-1, with unresolved D. Trimming took off 2 bases at V and 7 bases at J, with 6 bases between the two ends. The CDR3 runs 12 residues. The germline V gene has CDR1 SNHLY and CDR2 FYNNEI. The CDR3 protein is CASSEILNEQFF. DNA of the CDR3: TGTGCCAGCAGTGAAATCCTGAATGAGCAGTTCTTC.

The chain employs TRBV19 and TRBJ2-1; 7 bases fit TRBD1. The CDR3 totals 19 residues. J lost 0 bases, V lost 1 base, and 12 bases had no gene match. The germline V gene encodes CDR1 LNHDA and CDR2 SQIVND (reference sequence). Here the CDR3 DNA reads TGTGCCAGTAGTATAGCATTCACAGGGGTCCAAACCTCCTACAATGAGCAGTTCTTC. Translation: CASSIAFTGVQTSYNEQFF.